This TCR beta chain was captured in a study of T-cell reconstitution after alpha-beta-depleted transplantation in children. Study results and caveats: Newly produced T cells mostly provided counts and TCRbeta diversity after one year, as hyperexpanded clones declined. Several hundred rapidly expanded clones from non-depleted graft cells reportedly supplied alpha-beta T cells about two months post-transplant.

The germline V gene has CDR1 KGHDR and CDR2 SFDVKD. This CDR3 spans 16 amino acids. V shed 6 bases and J 5 bases; nucleotides not matched to a gene: 10. Library preparation (for TCRbeta) was performed with unique molecular identifiers. TCRdb independently ran MiXCR on the PCR reads; one entry per CDR3 protein. Among 200,000 to 250,000 distinct CDR3 sequences listed, 6.5% to 9% were seen once. This clonotype has at least ten counts. The target antigen is unknown. The material sequenced was PBMCs, mostly from graft donor cells, taken 180 days after TCRalphabeta/CD19-depleted stem cell transplant. The rearrangement uses TRBV24-1 and TRBJ2-1, with 9 bases fitting TRBD2. The source is a male patient younger than 18 who had a stem cell transplant for acute lymphoblastic leukemia, so the T cells may come from the graft donor. The CDR3 here is CATSQTRLAGNNEQFF. The CDR3 DNA reads as TGTGCCACCAGTCAGACACGCCTAGCGGGAAACAATGAGCAGTTCTTC.